Below are 32 T cell receptor beta chains sequenced from a single sample in a study of cytomegalovirus exposure and HLA in healthy donors. TCRdb keeps only in-frame clones here, not all; method: immunoSEQ multiplex PCR. Of roughly 330,000 clones listed, about nine tenths were seen once; the top ten hold 1% to 1.5%. The sequencing sample was made of PBMCs. Receptors were obtained from a woman younger than 45 in good health and CMV-seropositive.

V usage is TRBV7-8 and J usage is TRBJ2-5; TRBD2 matches 12 bases. The V gene's germline CDR1 is SGHVS and CDR2 FQNEAQ. This CDR3 spans 16 amino acids. V dropped 5 bases and J dropped 1; count of bases not matched to a gene: 5. The CDR3 nucleotides read TGTGCCAGCAGCCCACGGACTAGCGGGGCCCAAGAGACCCAGTACTTC. This gives the protein CASSPRTSGAQETQYF.

The rearrangement links TRBV27 to TRBJ2-3; maybe TRBD1 (5 bases). V was shortened by 7 bases and J by 0 bases, with 17 bases between the two germline ends. This CDR3 is 16 amino acids long. Germline V gene data show CDR1 as MNHEY and CDR2 as SMNVEV (reference sequence). Here the CDR3 DNA reads TGTGCCAGCATCCCAAATAGCAGGGTTAGCACAGATACGCAGTATTTT. It yields the protein CASIPNSRVSTDTQYF.

The rearrangement links TRBV5-4 to TRBJ1-3; perhaps TRBD1 as D (5 bases). CDR1 is SGHNT, CDR2 YYREEE, per germline (reference sequence). The V and J ends lost 4 bases and 4 bases respectively, with 12 bases between them. The CDR3 extends over 14 amino acids. As DNA, the CDR3 is TGTGCCAGCAGCGTCGGAGGGGCGGGAAACACCATATATTTT. This gives the protein CASSVGGAGNTIYF.

The chain combines TRBV5-4 with TRBJ1-1, with TRBD1 as a possible D gene (6 bases). V was clipped by 3 bases and J by 0 bases, with 15 bases between them. The germline V gene encodes CDR1 SGHNT and CDR2 YYREEE (reference sequence). The CDR3 loop spans 16 amino acids. CDR3: CASSSPGTPMNTEAFF. CDR3 DNA sequence: TGTGCCAGCAGCTCCCCCGGGACACCTATGAACACTGAAGCTTTCTTT.

This chain links TRBV27 with TRBJ2-7; D could derive from TRBD1 or TRBD2 (5 bases each). The ends were cut back, 5 bases at V and 3 bases at J, with 20 bases in the middle. The CDR3 is made up of 16 amino acids. Per germline, CDR1 MNHEY and CDR2 SMNVEV (reference sequence). Here the CDR3 reads CASSGWGPGRNYEQYF. Written as DNA, the CDR3 is TGTGCCAGCAGTGGATGGGGCCCGGGACGGAACTACGAGCAGTACTTC.

The chain carries TRBV30 and TRBJ2-7; the D gene is possibly TRBD2 (5 bases). Germline V gene lookup returns CDR1 GTSNPN and CDR2 SVGIG (reference sequence). Trimming took 2 bases from V and 6 from J, leaving 5 bases between them. The CDR3 length is 10 residues. CDR3 coding DNA: TGTGCCTGGAGTCGGGGCGAGCAGTACTTC. Translated, it gives CAWSRGEQYF.

This clone was counted once. This chain uses TRBV7-8 with TRBJ1-5; TRBD1 matches 11 bases. V lost 5 bases to trimming and J lost 6 bases; unmatched junction nucleotides: 6. The CDR3 contains 15 residues. The germline V gene has CDR1 SGHVS and CDR2 FQNEAQ. The CDR3 DNA reads as TGTGCCAGCAGCGCGGGGACAGGGGGGTTTCAGCCCCAGCATTTT. This translates into CASSAGTGGFQPQHF.

This sequence joins TRBV5-1 and TRBJ1-5; D is uncertain. CDR3 length: 14 residues. The germline CDR1 and CDR2 sequences are SGHRS and YFSETQ. Trimming removed 0 bases at V and 4 bases at J, with 8 bases between. In DNA form, the CDR3 reads TGCGCCAGCAGCTTGGCCGGGGAGAATCAGCCCCAGCATTTT. As protein: CASSLAGENQPQHF.

V gene TRBV18 combines with J gene TRBJ2-7; possible D gene TRBD2, 5 bases. V lost 4 bases, J lost 5 bases, and 12 bases lay in between. CDR3 length equals 13 residues. The germline V gene encodes CDR1 KGHSH and CDR2 LQKENI. The chain's CDR3 is CASSLSRGDEQYF. The CDR3 nucleotides are TGTGCCAGCTCACTTAGTCGGGGAGACGAGCAGTACTTC.

This CDR3 is CASSYSEYTEAFF. The CDR3 DNA is TGTGCCAGCAGTTACTCGGAGTACACTGAAGCTTTCTTT. This chain joins TRBV6-5 and TRBJ1-1; D is ambiguous. V was cut by 0 bases and J by 3 bases, with 5 bases left in between. The germline V gene encodes CDR1 MNHEY and CDR2 SVGAGI. The CDR3 sequence is 13 residues long.

This chain connects TRBV7-9 to TRBJ1-2, with unresolved D. The CDR3 runs to 16 residues. Germline values: CDR1 SEHNR, CDR2 FQNEAQ (reference sequence). Trimming removed 5 bases from V and 1 base from J, with 17 bases in between. CDR3 sequence: CASSPRASLFNYGYTF. CDR3 nucleotides: TGTGCCAGCAGCCCCCGGGCCTCCCTTTTTAACTATGGCTACACCTTC.

The rearrangement uses TRBV28 and TRBJ1-6, with D hard to call. With 3 bases removed from V and 0 bases from J, the gap between germline ends came to 9 bases. This CDR3 has 16 amino acids. Per the germline V gene, CDR1 is MDHEN and CDR2 is SYDVKM. In DNA form, the CDR3 reads TGTGCCAGCAGTTTGGAGGCTATCTCCTATAATTCACCCCTCCACTTT. Translated: CASSLEAISYNSPLHF. Filled out from reference TRBV28 and TRBJ1-6, the complete variable domain reads DVKVTQSSRYLVKRTGEKVFLECVQDMDHENMFWYRQDPGLGLRLIYFSYDVKMKEKGDIPEGYSVSREKKERFSLILESASTNQTSMYLCASSLEAISYNSPLHFGNGTRLTVT.

This sequence joins TRBV28 and TRBJ2-2; 7 bases map to TRBD2. Germline loops: CDR1 MDHEN, CDR2 SYDVKM. The length of the CDR3 is 15 residues. The V and J ends lost 6 bases and 4 bases, in that order; junction bases with no gene match: 8. CDR3 residues: CASSSPGTTTGELFF. Here the CDR3 DNA reads TGTGCCAGCAGCTCCCCAGGGACTACCACCGGGGAGCTGTTTTTT.

The chain employs TRBV6-1 and TRBJ2-3, with TRBD2 matching over 10 bases. Germline loops: CDR1 MNHNS, CDR2 SASEGT. Losses at the gene ends were 2 bases for V and 1 base for J; bases not matched to a gene: 3. The CDR3 contains 16 residues. As DNA, the CDR3 is TGTGCCAGCAGTGAACTAGCGGGAGTTGGCACAGATACGCAGTATTTT. Translation gives CASSELAGVGTDTQYF.

The chain combines TRBV5-1 with TRBJ2-7; TRBD1 aligns across 8 bases. Germline values: CDR1 SGHRS, CDR2 YFSETQ. V was clipped by 4 bases and J by 6 bases; unmatched bases: 12. The CDR3 loop spans 15 amino acids. The CDR3 loop reads CASSPLADRVREQYF. The CDR3 region has the DNA TGCGCCAGCAGCCCCCTCGCGGACAGGGTGCGCGAGCAGTACTTC.

The chain carries TRBV5-8 and TRBJ1-1; maybe TRBD1 (6 bases). The ends were cut back, 2 bases at V and 0 bases at J, with 20 bases in the middle. CDR1 and CDR2 from the germline V gene are SGHTS and YDEGEE. The CDR3 contains 18 residues. The CDR3 region is CASSFFTWTAILNTEAFF. The CDR3, as DNA: TGTGCCAGCAGCTTTTTTACCTGGACAGCCATCCTGAACACTGAAGCTTTCTTT.

V usage is TRBV18 and J usage is TRBJ1-1; D unresolved. Per the germline V gene, CDR1 is KGHSH and CDR2 is LQKENI. Between the trimmed V and J ends, which lost 2 bases and 0 bases, there was a span of 10 bases. There are 15 residues in the CDR3. This chain's CDR3 is CASSPSEFMNTEAFF. CDR3 bases: TGTGCCAGCTCACCAAGCGAATTCATGAACACTGAAGCTTTCTTT.

This clone has only one observation. This chain links TRBV9 with TRBJ2-4; no firm D call. CDR3 length: 13 residues. Germline V gives CDR1 SGDLS, CDR2 YYNGEE. Trimming stripped 9 bases from V and 1 base from J, with 11 bases between. The CDR3 protein is CATTSWAKNIQYF. The CDR3 DNA is TGTGCCACCACGAGTTGGGCCAAAAACATTCAGTACTTC.

V and J are TRBV5-1 and TRBJ1-2, with D possibly TRBD1 on 5 matching bases. Looked up from germline, CDR1 is SGHRS and CDR2 is YFSETQ. This CDR3 region has 15 residues. Trimming removed 4 bases from V and 4 bases from J, with 17 bases in between. CDR3 bases: TGCGCCAGCAGCCAGGACACTGTAGGGGTCTATGGCTACACCTTC. It specifies CASSQDTVGVYGYTF.

V usage is TRBV7-2 and J usage is TRBJ1-3; 7 bases agree with TRBD1. Germline V CDR1 and CDR2: SGHTA, FQGNSA. The CDR3 spans 16 residues. Trimming cost V 2 bases and J 0 bases; bases outside gene matches: 4. The CDR3 spells CASSLTRTGSGNTIYF. CDR3 in DNA: TGTGCCAGCAGCTTAACTAGGACAGGCTCTGGAAACACCATATATTTT.

CDR3 in amino acids: CASSMSALNEQFF. In nucleotides, the CDR3 is TGTGCCAGTAGTATGTCAGCGTTGAATGAGCAGTTCTTC. This rearrangement joins TRBV19 to TRBJ2-1, with no clear D. V lost 3 bases and J lost 7, with 10 bases in between. Germline CDR1 is LNHDA and CDR2 is SQIVND (reference sequence). This CDR3 has 13 residues.

This clone was counted between two and nine times. The chain carries TRBV7-9 and TRBJ1-5; 10 bases are a match to TRBD1. Germline trimming cut 4 bases from V and 2 bases from J; bases unmatched to any gene: 8. The CDR3 has 17 amino acids. Germline values: CDR1 SEHNR, CDR2 FQNEAQ (reference sequence). The CDR3 DNA is TGTGCCAGCAGCTCCGGGACAGGGGCGAGCGGCAATCAGCCCCAGCATTTT. It codes for CASSSGTGASGNQPQHF.

The chain recombines TRBV18 with TRBJ1-6, with D unclear. CDR3 length: 16 residues. CDR1 KGHSH and CDR2 LQKENI come from the germline V gene. Trimming took 5 bases from V and 2 from J, leaving 13 bases between them. The CDR3 sequence: CASSRTDFTYNSPLHF. CDR3 bases: TGTGCCAGCTCAAGGACCGATTTCACCTATAATTCACCCCTCCACTTT.

The rearrangement links TRBV27 to TRBJ2-7, with 9 bases that match TRBD1. V lost 5 bases to trimming and J lost 2 bases; unmatched junction nucleotides: 7. This CDR3 has 15 residues. CDR1 is MNHEY and CDR2 is SMNVEV in the germline V gene (reference sequence). CDR3 nucleotides: TGTGCCAGCAGTCTCGGGACAGGGTTAACCTACGAGCAGTACTTC. Amino acid sequence: CASSLGTGLTYEQYF.

V and J are TRBV6-1 and TRBJ2-1; TRBD2 matches 9 bases. There are 17 residues in the CDR3. Germline CDR1 MNHNS, CDR2 SASEGT. The V and J ends lost 4 bases and 8 bases, in that order; junction bases with no gene match: 15. This chain's CDR3 is CASSASTSGTWVHEQFF. In DNA, the CDR3 is TGTGCCAGCAGTGCTTCGACTAGCGGCACCTGGGTCCATGAGCAGTTCTTC.

The chain recombines TRBV5-1 with TRBJ1-4, with D possibly matching TRBD1 (5 bases). The CDR3 is 15 residues long. Deletions cut 4 bases from V and 1 base from J, with 11 bases between. Germline V gene data show CDR1 as SGHRS and CDR2 as YFSETQ. Here the CDR3 DNA reads TGCGCCAGCAGCCCAGGGACGCAAACTAATGAAAAACTGTTTTTT. Amino acid sequence: CASSPGTQTNEKLFF. Drawing the rest from reference TRBV5-1 and TRBJ1-4, the complete variable domain is KAGVTQTPRYLIKTRGQQVTLSCSPISGHRSVSWYQQTPGQGLQFLFEYFSETQRNKGNFPGRFSGRQFSNSRSEMNVSTLELGDSALYLCASSPGTQTNEKLFFGSGTQLSVL.

J is TRBJ2-2 and V is TRBV5-1; no firm D call. The germline V and J ends were trimmed by 7 bases and 2 bases, with 12 bases remaining between them. The germline V gene encodes CDR1 SGHRS and CDR2 YFSETQ. This CDR3 spans 14 amino acids. The CDR3, as DNA: TGCGCCAGCTTTCCCTTCCCAAACACCGGGGAGCTGTTTTTT. Its translation: CASFPFPNTGELFF.

The chain employs TRBV6-5 and TRBJ2-3, with 9 positions matching TRBD1. The CDR3 contains 15 residues. The junction had 6 bases not matched to a gene; V was cut back by 4 bases and J by 4 bases. Germline V gene data show CDR1 as MNHEY and CDR2 as SVGAGI. CDR3 sequence: CASSSGTGKADTQYF. The DNA of the CDR3 is TGTGCCAGCAGTTCCGGGACAGGGAAGGCAGATACGCAGTATTTT.

In nucleotides, the CDR3 is TGTGCCTGGAGTGTACTGCAGGGAAATGGCTACACCTTC. It translates to CAWSVLQGNGYTF. The chain is built from TRBV30 and TRBJ1-2, with D possibly matching TRBD1 (5 bases). This CDR3 spans 13 amino acids. Trimming stripped 0 bases from V and 6 bases from J, with 11 bases between. Germline V gene lookup returns CDR1 GTSNPN and CDR2 SVGIG (reference sequence).

V usage is TRBV5-4 and J usage is TRBJ2-1; D gene ambiguous. Per germline, CDR1 SGHNT and CDR2 YYREEE (reference sequence). The CDR3 sequence is 14 residues long. V shed 4 bases and J shed 4 bases, with 12 bases lying between them. The CDR3 protein is CASSPVTEYNEQFF. The CDR3 DNA sequence: TGTGCCAGCAGCCCCGTCACGGAATACAATGAGCAGTTCTTC.

The chain uses TRBV7-9 and TRBJ1-5; 9 bases fit TRBD1. This CDR3 is built from 15 residues. J gave up 2 bases and V 5 bases, and 4 bases lay outside the gene matches. The V gene's germline CDR1 is SEHNR and CDR2 FQNEAQ (reference sequence). The CDR3 coding sequence is TGTGCCAGCAGCGATACAGGGGGCGGCAATCAGCCCCAGCATTTT. This encodes CASSDTGGGNQPQHF.

The chain carries TRBV2 and TRBJ2-7, with D tentatively TRBD2 (6 bases). Germline CDR1 and CDR2: SNHLY and FYNNEI. Trimming shortened V by 9 bases and J by 0 bases, and 12 bases separated the two germline ends. The CDR3 is 13 residues long. The CDR3 DNA reads as TGTGCCAGTGGAGTAGCGGTCTCCTACGAGCAGTACTTC. It is translated as CASGVAVSYEQYF.